The next 27 T cell receptor beta chains were all read from a single sample in a study of CD8 T cells in ankylosing spondylitis. Study-wide findings and caveats: Ankylosing spondylitis blood appeared to carry a characteristic TCR beta motif of roughly eight highly homologous variants.

Their recognized antigens are unknown. TCRdb redid the calling of the 5' RACE reads with MiXCR, one entry per CDR3 protein. The data show about 800,000 distinct CDR3 sequences, with roughly 10% seen just once and less than 0.65% held by the top ten. Sample: blood, either unsorted or a sorted T cell fraction (not recorded which). Source of these receptors: a male donor with ankylosing spondylitis.

V is TRBV3-1 and J is TRBJ1-4; 10 nucleotides match TRBD1. Germline V gene sequence: CDR1 LGHDT, CDR2 YNNKEL (reference sequence). V shed 3 bases and J 8 bases; nucleotides not matched to a gene: 3. This CDR3 is 14 amino acids long. As DNA, the CDR3 is TGTGCCAGCAGCCAGACAGGGGGCCACGAAAAACTGTTTTTT. Translation: CASSQTGGHEKLFF.

V usage is TRBV3-1 and J usage is TRBJ1-2; D gene ambiguous. This CDR3 spans 12 amino acids. Between the trimmed V and J ends, which lost 3 bases and 10 bases, there was a span of 12 bases. The germline V gene has CDR1 LGHDT and CDR2 YNNKEL (reference sequence). In nucleotides, the CDR3 is TGTGCCAGCAGCCACGCCTTAAGCGACTACACCTTC. Its protein is CASSHALSDYTF.

This sequence joins TRBV29-1 and TRBJ2-3; D perhaps matches TRBD2 (7 bases). V gave up 8 bases and J gave up 6 bases, with 12 bases separating them. The CDR3 extends over 11 amino acids. Germline V gene lookup returns CDR1 SQVTM and CDR2 ANQGSEA. As DNA, the CDR3 is TGCAGCTCTGGGGGGGCTGATACGCAGTATTTT. Its translation is CSSGGADTQYF.

The rearrangement joins TRBV12-3 or TRBV12-4 to TRBJ2-5; D unclear. Trimming cost V 3 bases and J 1 base, with 12 bases left between them. The CDR3 consists of 15 residues. CDR3: CASSLELAVQETQYF. DNA for the CDR3: TGTGCCAGCAGTTTGGAGCTGGCGGTCCAAGAGACCCAGTACTTC.

The sample holds many counts of this clonotype. The CDR3 region is CASSHGDSAYEQYF. CDR3 nucleotides: TGTGCCAGCAGCCACGGGGACTCCGCATACGAGCAGTACTTC. This chain connects TRBV11-2 to TRBJ2-7; maybe TRBD2 (6 bases). The CDR3 contains 14 residues. V lost 5 bases and J lost 4, with 15 bases in between. The germline V gene has CDR1 SGHAT and CDR2 FQNNGV.

The V call is TRBV10-1, the J call TRBJ2-5; D possibly matches TRBD1 or TRBD2 (6 bases each). The CDR3 covers 15 residues. The V gene's germline CDR1 is WNHNN and CDR2 SYGVQD (reference sequence). V dropped 3 bases and J dropped 5 bases, with 16 bases sitting between them. This CDR3 reads CASSEWGARGETQYF. The DNA for the CDR3 is TGCGCCAGCAGTGAATGGGGGGCTAGGGGCGAGACCCAGTACTTC.

This chain links TRBV4-1 with TRBJ1-6; D remains ambiguous. The ends were cut back, 4 bases at V and 7 bases at J, with 17 bases in the middle. The CDR3 covers 16 residues. The germline V gene has CDR1 MGHRA and CDR2 YSYEKL. As DNA, the CDR3 is TGCGCCAGCAGCCTAGACCCTGCGGGGTGGAATTCACCCCTCCACTTT. Amino acid sequence: CASSLDPAGWNSPLHF.

This clonotype was recorded at least ten times. This chain links TRBV7-2 with TRBJ1-1, with TRBD1 as a possible D gene (5 bases). V lost 8 bases to trimming and J lost 5 bases, with 18 bases between them. Germline-derived CDR1 and CDR2 are SGHTA and FQGNSA. The CDR3 totals 14 residues. The DNA of the CDR3 is TGTGCCAGCGCCAGAAGGAGGGGAGATACTGAAGCTTTCTTT. Encoded protein: CASARRRGDTEAFF. Using reference TRBV7-2 and TRBJ1-1 for the parts outside the CDR3, the full variable domain is GAGVSQSPSNKVTEKGKDVELRCDPISGHTALYWYRQSLGQGLEFLIYFQGNSAPDKSGLPSDRFSAERTGGSVSTLTIQRTQQEDSAVYLCASARRRGDTEAFFGQGTRLTVV.

The table lists this clonotype with a few counts. The chain is built from TRBV7-9 and TRBJ1-5; D is uncertain. Trimming shortened V by 2 bases and J by 7 bases, and 6 bases separated the two germline ends. CDR3 length: 12 amino acids. From germline, CDR1 is SEHNR and CDR2 FQNEAQ (reference sequence). The CDR3, as DNA: TGTGCCAGCAGCTTAATGTCCCAGCCCCAGCATTTT. Its translation: CASSLMSQPQHF. The whole variable domain, remainder taken from reference TRBV7-9 and TRBJ1-5, is DTGVSQNPRHKITKRGQNVTFRCDPISEHNRLYWYRQTLGQGPEFLTYFQNEAQLEKSRLLSDRFSAERPKGSFSTLEIQRTEQGDSAMYLCASSLMSQPQHFGDGTRLSIL.

This clonotype was detected a few times. This chain joins TRBV30 and TRBJ2-2; 8 nucleotides match TRBD1. Germline values: CDR1 GTSNPN, CDR2 SVGIG (reference sequence). The length of the CDR3 is 14 residues. Trimming removed 2 bases from V and 4 bases from J; junction bases left unmatched: 3. The CDR3 reads CAWSLQGGTGELFF. CDR3 DNA sequence: TGTGCCTGGAGTTTACAGGGGGGCACCGGGGAGCTGTTTTTT.

This clonotype was seen at least ten times. The genes are TRBV29-1 and TRBJ2-4; a weak D match, TRBD1 (5 bases). Between the trimmed V and J ends, which lost 6 bases and 8 bases, there was a span of 23 bases. This CDR3 region has 15 residues. Germline V lookup: CDR1 SQVTM, CDR2 ANQGSEA. For the CDR3, the DNA is TGCAGCGTCGGGTGGGGCAACTCCTTAGAGGACATTCAGTACTTC. Protein: CSVGWGNSLEDIQYF.

This clonotype was counted many times. This chain joins TRBV12-3 or TRBV12-4 and TRBJ1-2; D possibly corresponds to TRBD1 (5 bases). This CDR3 has 14 residues. The germline V and J ends were trimmed by 7 bases and 3 bases, with 15 bases remaining between them. CDR3 DNA sequence: TGTGCCAGCACTCGAGCGGGGCTCGACTATGGCTACACCTTC. Translating gives CASTRAGLDYGYTF.

This clonotype was seen at least ten times. The chain recombines TRBV28 with TRBJ1-1; TRBD1 matches 7 bases. Germline lookup yields CDR1 MDHEN and CDR2 SYDVKM. The CDR3 has 16 residues. The V and J ends lost 2 bases and 1 base, in that order; junction bases with no gene match: 7. Here the CDR3 reads CASSLGTATENTEAFF. CDR3 DNA sequence: TGTGCCAGCAGTTTAGGGACAGCGACTGAGAACACTGAAGCTTTCTTT.

This clonotype was seen a handful of times. The chain is built from TRBV7-6 and TRBJ1-1, with D possibly TRBD1 on 5 matching bases. This CDR3 is built from 13 residues. In germline, CDR1 is SGHVS, CDR2 FNYEAQ. V lost 3 bases, J lost 3 bases, and 8 bases lay in between. DNA of the CDR3: TGTGCCAGCAGCTTTATAGGGGACACTGAAGCTTTCTTT. This encodes CASSFIGDTEAFF.

With respect to this clonotype: A much larger clone lies one base from this, so it may be a read error. The chain has TRBV7-9 and TRBJ2-3; D remains ambiguous. Germline lookup yields CDR1 SEHNR and CDR2 FQNEAQ (reference sequence). The CDR3 is 14 residues long. This CDR3 reads CASRDLARGDMQYF. CDR3 bases: TGTGCCAGCAGGGACCTTGCCAGAGGCGATATGCAGTATTTT.

The rearrangement uses TRBV24-1 and TRBJ2-1, with 7 bases matching TRBD2. Germline V gives CDR1 KGHDR, CDR2 SFDVKD. CDR3 length: 15 residues. Unmatched junction bases numbered 8, after V lost 6 bases and J lost 4 bases. The CDR3 nucleotides are TGTGCCACCAGTAGAGCTAGCGGAGTTTACAATGAGCAGTTCTTC. Amino acid sequence: CATSRASGVYNEQFF.

This clonotype was seen more than once but under ten times. This rearrangement joins TRBV5-1 to TRBJ2-5; TRBD1 matches 7 bases. CDR3 length: 15 amino acids. V dropped 4 bases and J dropped 2; count of bases not matched to a gene: 8. CDR1 and CDR2 (germline): SGHRS, YFSETQ. The CDR3 spells CASSRIPGQQETQYF. The DNA of the CDR3 is TGCGCCAGCAGCCGGATACCGGGACAGCAAGAGACCCAGTACTTC.

The chain recombines TRBV5-1 with TRBJ1-4; D is undetermined. V shed 0 bases and J shed 4 bases, with 7 bases lying between them. This CDR3 is 14 amino acids long. The germline V gene encodes CDR1 SGHRS and CDR2 YFSETQ. The CDR3 nucleotides read TGCGCCAGCAGCTTGGGCCGGAATAATGAAAAACTGTTTTTT. It specifies CASSLGRNNEKLFF.

The gene calls are TRBV6-2 or TRBV6-3 and TRBJ2-2, with 8 bases lining up with TRBD1. CDR1 MNHEY and CDR2 SVGEGT come from the germline V gene. CDR3 length equals 14 residues. V lost 7 bases to trimming and J lost 8 bases; unmatched junction nucleotides: 9. The DNA for the CDR3 is TGTGCCAGCATCCAGGGGGCAGCGTTTGGGGAGCTGTTTTTT. Its protein product is CASIQGAAFGELFF.

In this sample, this clonotype turned up many times. The chain has TRBV5-1 and TRBJ2-7; D unresolved. Germline loops: CDR1 SGHRS, CDR2 YFSETQ. The CDR3 spans 12 residues. The ends were cut back, 3 bases at V and 3 bases at J, with 7 bases in the middle. The DNA of the CDR3 is TGCGCCAGCAGCTCATTTCGCTACGAGCAGTACTTC. It yields the protein CASSSFRYEQYF.

This clonotype was seen many times. In DNA form, the CDR3 reads TGTGCCAGCAGCCTTTGGGGGGAGGAGACCCAGTACTTC. This gives the protein CASSLWGEETQYF. The V and J genes are TRBV12-3 or TRBV12-4 and TRBJ2-5; D is perhaps TRBD2 (6 bases). The CDR3 has 13 amino acids. Trimming stripped 6 bases from V and 5 bases from J, with 13 bases between.

This clonotype was seen many times. CDR3 in amino acids: CSVEGQGDTEAFF. Written as DNA, the CDR3 is TGCAGCGTCGAGGGACAGGGCGACACTGAAGCTTTCTTT. This chain connects TRBV29-1 to TRBJ1-1, with 9 bases aligning to TRBD1. The CDR3 has 13 amino acids. V lost 6 bases, J lost 3 bases, and 5 bases stayed unmatched. Germline CDR1 reads SQVTM; CDR2 reads ANQGSEA.

This rearrangement joins TRBV30 to TRBJ2-2; D remains unclear. The germline V gene has CDR1 GTSNPN and CDR2 SVGIG (reference sequence). V was pared by 3 bases and J by 5 bases, with 13 bases between. The CDR3 totals 14 residues. The chain's CDR3 is CAWRGLFRTGELFF. The DNA for the CDR3 is TGTGCCTGGAGAGGCCTTTTTCGGACCGGGGAGCTGTTTTTT.

The chain employs TRBV7-2 and TRBJ2-3; D could derive from TRBD1 or TRBD2 (5 bases each). The CDR3 length is 14 residues. V dropped 6 bases and J dropped 2 bases, with 12 bases sitting between them. Germline V lookup: CDR1 SGHTA, CDR2 FQGNSA. CDR3 nucleotides: TGTGCCAGCAGACCGGGACCCAACACAGATACGCAGTATTTT. It translates to CASRPGPNTDTQYF.

This clonotype was counted only a few times. The chain uses TRBV12-3 or TRBV12-4 and TRBJ2-3, with 9 bases identical to TRBD2. J gave up 0 bases and V 4 bases, and 5 bases lay outside the gene matches. The CDR3 spans 16 residues. CDR3 loop: CASSSGLALSTDTQYF. Written as DNA, the CDR3 is TGTGCCAGCAGTTCAGGACTAGCGCTGAGCACAGATACGCAGTATTTT.

This clonotype has more than one count but fewer than ten. CDR3 residues: CASSLGLASQFF. The CDR3 nucleotides are TGTGCCAGCAGCTTAGGGCTAGCATCCCAGTTCTTC. V and J are TRBV11-2 and TRBJ2-1; D is possibly TRBD2 (5 bases). Trimming took off 1 base at V and 13 bases at J, with 11 bases between the two ends. The CDR3 spans 12 residues. The V gene's germline CDR1 is SGHAT and CDR2 FQNNGV.

The rearrangement links TRBV9 to TRBJ2-2, with 11 bases fitting TRBD2. The CDR3 runs 17 residues. V shed 3 bases, J shed 6 bases, and the junction held 10 bases outside the gene matches. Germline V gene data show CDR1 as SGDLS and CDR2 as YYNGEE. In DNA, the CDR3 is TGTGCCAGCAGCGCTATTTGGGCTAGCGGGAGGTCCGGGGAGCTGTTTTTT. It codes for CASSAIWASGRSGELFF.